This entry describes one TCR beta chain. The target of this receptor is not known. Base quality data are lacking; no much larger clone is found one base away. TCRbeta CDR3 regions were amplified from genomic DNA by means of the immunoSEQ Assay, a bias-controlled multiplex PCR. Per the authors' processing: The number of nucleated cells in each sample was estimated from the amplification of reference gene primers within the assay. To quantify the absolute abundance of each unique TCRbeta CDR3 rearrangement, sequence reads were collapsed and filtered. Productive Simpson clonality was computed per sample as the square root of Simpson's diversity index over productive rearrangements. In TCRdb, the immuneACCESS table is reduced to in-frame sequences with V and J assigned. These tables do not hold every clone; where another copy was compared, an unresolved V gene accounts for under half, and the others remain unexplained. The V and J calls and clone size come from that table; D and trimming were worked out from the DNA. This sample is represented by 220,000 or so clones; approximately 90% of them were singletons. The top ten clones comprise about 3.5% of the sample.

This sample is part of a study of blood T cell repertoires in COVID-19 (dated by TCRdb to the early 2020s). As for the study more broadly: Samples from collaborators originated in the United States, Italy and Spain and spanned both the acute and convalescent phases of COVID-19. The prospective study material was composed of cDNA or gDNA derived from T cells, B-cell-depleted T cells, or PBMCs. The dataset comprised deeply sampled blood TCRbeta repertoires from subjects exposed to, actively infected with, or recovered from COVID-19. The repertoires were released in a freely available public database intended as a resource for research on the immune response to SARS-CoV-2. The samples were drawn from two sources: the first 160 participants of the ongoing ImmuneRACE study, and 1,200 or so subjects contributed by 6 global collaborators. A de-identified subject ID, COVID-19 status, age in years and sex were almost always included in the sample metadata. HLA class I and class II types, where available, came from metadata supplied by the sample provider rather than from assay-based typing.

In the prospective study, participants were roughly 18 to 100 years old, resided in 25 or so geographic areas of the United States, and were enrolled through a virtual design. In the prospective study, cohorts were assigned on the basis of participant-reported clinical history obtained from a screening survey and a study questionnaire. Mobile phlebotomists in the prospective study collected whole blood, serum and a nasopharyngeal or oropharyngeal swab from every participant. Prospective study participants could optionally give additional blood draws and questionnaires over an approximately two-month period. Prospective study blood samples were shipped either frozen or at room temperature before DNA extraction. Overall results and qualifications from the work: The amount of clinical and demographic metadata varied by source and participant and was provided uncurated.

The CDR3 runs 13 residues from the cysteine to the phenylalanine. Only CDR3 DNA remains: 39 bases, in frame from the first base. Based on the germline V gene (reference sequence), the CDR1 and CDR2 sequences are LGHDT and YNNKEL. V is cut back by 4 bases and J by 2 bases, with 1 base in the junction unmatched. The sequenced material came from PBMCs or T cells enriched from blood (not recorded which). The rearrangement joined TRBV3-1 (or the pseudogene TRBV3-2) to TRBJ2-5, with 7 bases aligning to TRBD2. The origin of this receptor is a woman aged 18-29 years in a cohort exposed to, infected with or recovered from COVID-19 (not recorded which). CDR3 sequence: CASSRDYQETQYF. The sequenced DNA: TGTGCCAGCAGCCGGGACTATCAAGAGACCCAGTACTTC.